This entry features one TCR beta chain sequence. The antigen is not known. From 5'RACE with constant-segment primers came TCR alpha and TCR beta cDNA libraries that carried sample barcodes and UMIs. TCRdb re-derived calls from the 5' RACE reads in MiXCR, one entry per CDR3 protein. The data hold 150,000 or so distinct CDR3 sequences, with approximately 25% observed a single time. The data were taken from a study of T-cell memory formation after mild COVID-19. Whole-study findings and limits: Confirmation was lacking for SARS-CoV-2 specificity of second-wave clones that peaked on day 37.

The germline V gene has CDR1 LNHDA and CDR2 SQIVND (reference sequence). With 7 bases removed from V and 8 bases from J, the gap between germline ends came to 17 bases. The CDR3 covers 13 residues. The chain has TRBV19 and TRBJ1-2, with a possible D match to TRBD1 (6 bases). Material for sequencing was PBMCs or a T cell subset sorted from them (not recorded which). This sequence originates from an adult woman who had mild COVID-19 (a few samples of this study predate the infection). Cell type and time point are not known. The chain's CDR3 is CASTPGVPMGYTF. The CDR3 DNA follows: TGTGCCAGTACACCAGGGGTACCTATGGGCTACACCTTC. Combining the CDR3 with reference TRBV19 and TRBJ1-2 gives the whole variable domain DGGITQSPKYLFRKEGQNVTLSCEQNLNHDAMYWYRQDPGQGLRLIYYSQIVNDFQKGDIAEGYSVSREKKESFPLTVTSAQKNPTAFYLCASTPGVPMGYTFGSGTRLTVV.